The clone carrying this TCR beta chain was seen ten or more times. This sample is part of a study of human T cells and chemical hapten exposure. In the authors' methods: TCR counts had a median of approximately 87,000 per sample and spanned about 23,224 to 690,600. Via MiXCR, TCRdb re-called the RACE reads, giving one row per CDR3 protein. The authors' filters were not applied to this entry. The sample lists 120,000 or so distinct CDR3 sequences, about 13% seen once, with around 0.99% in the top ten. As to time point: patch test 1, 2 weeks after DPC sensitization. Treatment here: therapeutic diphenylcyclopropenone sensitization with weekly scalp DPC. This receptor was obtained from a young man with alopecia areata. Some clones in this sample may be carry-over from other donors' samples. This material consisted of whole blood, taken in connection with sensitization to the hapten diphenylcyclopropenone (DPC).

The CDR3 loop reads CASSLIRDAGYEQYF. The CDR3 DNA reads as TGTGCCAGCAGCTTAATTCGAGATGCTGGGTACGAGCAGTACTTC. The chain combines TRBV7-3 with TRBJ2-7; D call uncertain. Trimming left V 1 base short and J 4 bases short, with 14 bases between. The length of the CDR3 is 15 residues. Germline values: CDR1 SGHTA, CDR2 FQGTGA.